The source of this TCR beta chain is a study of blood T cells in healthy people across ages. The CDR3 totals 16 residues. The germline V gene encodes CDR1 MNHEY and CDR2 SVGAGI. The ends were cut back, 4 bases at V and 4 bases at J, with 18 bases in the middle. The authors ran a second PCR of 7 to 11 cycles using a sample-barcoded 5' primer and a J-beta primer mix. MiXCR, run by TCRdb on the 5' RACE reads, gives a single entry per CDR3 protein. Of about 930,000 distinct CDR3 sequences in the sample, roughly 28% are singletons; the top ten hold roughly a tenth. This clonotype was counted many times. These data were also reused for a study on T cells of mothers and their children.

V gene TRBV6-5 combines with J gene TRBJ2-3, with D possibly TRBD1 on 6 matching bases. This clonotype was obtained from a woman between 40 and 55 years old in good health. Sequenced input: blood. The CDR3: CASSSALGGSADTQYF. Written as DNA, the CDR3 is TGTGCCAGCAGTTCCGCACTAGGGGGTTCGGCAGATACGCAGTATTTT.